This T cell receptor (beta chain) was sequenced in a study of STAT3 mutations in large granular lymphocyte leukemia. Study-level information: Among longitudinally sequenced T-LGLL patients, roughly half had canonical activating STAT3 mutations detected.

Notes on this clone: As yet, its antigen is unknown.

Study-level points and caveats: TCR clonotype switching after therapy occurred in about 30% of the 18 patients. Every T-cell large granular lymphocyte leukemia patient had at least one immunodominant TCR beta clonotype.

The CDR3 is made up of 15 amino acids. The junction had 7 bases not matched to a gene; V was cut back by 4 bases and J by 4 bases. Germline V gene sequence: CDR1 ENHRY, CDR2 SYGVKD. The method was immunoSEQ multiplex PCR; TCRdb's version includes in-frame clones alone and lacks a portion of them. This table holds around 1,500 clones, about three quarters found once. The rearrangement joins TRBV10-3 to TRBJ2-5; 9 bases are shared with TRBD2. The sequencing sample was made of peripheral blood mononuclear cells. The receptor was isolated from a woman between 70 and 85 years old with T-cell large granular lymphocyte leukemia. Some clones in this sample may be carry-over from other donors' samples. This chain's CDR3 is CAISGSGSNRETQYF. CDR3 sequence (DNA): TGTGCCATCAGTGGTAGCGGGAGCAACCGAGAGACCCAGTACTTC.